This T cell receptor beta chain emerged from a study of T cell repertoires in cytomegalovirus infection. Study-level information: An indication of both CMV infection and matching HLA type came from public TCR beta signatures.

This clonotype has just a few counts. The target antigen is unknown. Study results and caveats: CMV-specific HLA-C-restricted TCR beta clonotypes dominated the ex vivo response. Carriers of CMV and the relevant HLA type were discriminated by public TCR beta frequency.

This CDR3 is 17 amino acids long. CDR1 and CDR2 (germline): LNHDA, SQIVND (reference sequence). V shed 10 bases and J 1 base; nucleotides not matched to a gene: 11. TCRdb called the reads again in MiXCR, with one record for every CDR3 protein. Seen here are some 480,000 distinct CDR3 sequences, 25% to 35% observed once, and the top ten hold about a sixth. The receptor was derived from a human donor in good health (CMV status not recorded). Some clones in this sample may be carry-over from other donors' samples. The sample in question was cultured PBMCs, obtained from culture after CMV antigen stimulation. The V and J genes are TRBV19 and TRBJ2-1, with TRBD2 identical over 12 bases. The CDR3, as DNA: TGTGCCACCAAAGGACTAGCGGGAAGGAGGTCCTACAATGAGCAGTTCTTC. Translation gives CATKGLAGRRSYNEQFF.